This is a list of T cell receptor beta chains from one sample in a study of glioma-infiltrating T cells. In TCRdb, the multiplex PCR reads were re-called with MiXCR into one record per CDR3 protein. In the table there are around 170,000 distinct CDR3 sequences, around 40% of which are singletons. The sequenced material came from glioma tissue, nonneoplastic brain tissue, or PBMCs (not recorded which). These receptors all come from a human donor with low-grade glioma or glioblastoma, undergoing nonglioma brain surgery, or in good health (not recorded which). CDR3s include the opening cysteine and the closing phenylalanine or tryptophan. A D gene is named only where the DNA matches it firmly. Not all rows give a size; the values are once, few, many and, for expanded clones, a class.

d_gene: .; j_gene: TRBJ1-3; abundance: .; v_gene: TRBV2; CDR3aa: CASSESVRLGGNTIYF; CDR3nt: TGTGCCAGCAGTGAAAGCGTCAGGCTAGGGGGAAACACCATATATTTT
d_gene: .; j_gene: TRBJ1-5; abundance: .; v_gene: TRBV2; CDR3aa: CASSDVGLRDKPQHF; CDR3nt: TGTGCCAGCAGTGATGTGGGTTTACGGGATAAGCCCCAGCATTTT
d_gene: .; j_gene: TRBJ2-3; abundance: few; v_gene: TRBV7-3; CDR3aa: CASSRELTDTQYF; CDR3nt: TGTGCCAGCAGCCGGGAGTTGACAGATACGCAGTATTTT
d_gene: .; j_gene: TRBJ1-1; abundance: many; v_gene: TRBV12-3/TRBV12-4; CDR3aa: CASSFGAPGTEAFF; CDR3nt: TGTGCCAGCAGTTTCGGGGCCCCGGGCACTGAAGCTTTCTTT
d_gene: TRBD2; j_gene: TRBJ2-3; abundance: .; v_gene: TRBV20-1; CDR3aa: CSAMREGHDTQYF; CDR3nt: TGCAGTGCTATGCGGGAGGGCCATGATACGCAGTATTTT
d_gene: TRBD2; j_gene: TRBJ2-7; abundance: .; v_gene: TRBV18; CDR3aa: CASSPTGGYQQYF; CDR3nt: TGTGCCAGCTCACCCACCGGGGGGTACCAGCAGTACTTC
d_gene: .; j_gene: TRBJ2-7; abundance: .; v_gene: TRBV7-9; CDR3aa: CASSNTPRTITYEQYF; CDR3nt: TGTGCCAGCAGCAACACCCCCAGGACAATCACCTACGAGCAGTACTTC
d_gene: .; j_gene: TRBJ2-3; abundance: .; v_gene: TRBV28; CDR3aa: CASSVTSPGTQYF; CDR3nt: TGTGCCAGCAGCGTGACTAGTCCAGGTACGCAGTATTTT
d_gene: .; j_gene: TRBJ2-3; abundance: .; v_gene: TRBV2; CDR3aa: CASSEGALGADTQYF; CDR3nt: TGTGCCAGCAGTGAAGGAGCTCTAGGTGCAGATACGCAGTATTTT
d_gene: TRBD2; j_gene: TRBJ2-2; abundance: .; v_gene: TRBV12-3/TRBV12-4; CDR3aa: CASSLLAWGGTNTGELFF; CDR3nt: TGTGCCAGCAGCTTACTCGCTTGGGGGGGTACGAACACCGGGGAGCTGTTTTTT
d_gene: .; j_gene: TRBJ2-1; abundance: many; v_gene: TRBV20-1; CDR3aa: CSATSARDSYNEQFF; CDR3nt: TGCAGTGCTACTTCGGCGCGGGACTCCTACAATGAGCAGTTCTTC
d_gene: .; j_gene: TRBJ2-3; abundance: many; v_gene: TRBV7-2; CDR3aa: CASSQTRGRDTQYF; CDR3nt: TGTGCCAGCAGCCAGACTAGAGGGCGGGATACGCAGTATTTT
d_gene: .; j_gene: TRBJ1-3; abundance: .; v_gene: TRBV3-1; CDR3aa: CASRPTHSDSGNTIYF; CDR3nt: TGTGCCAGCCGCCCGACCCACAGTGACTCTGGAAACACCATATATTTT
d_gene: .; j_gene: TRBJ2-3; abundance: many; v_gene: TRBV11-3; CDR3aa: CASSSNVDSTDTQYF; CDR3nt: TGTGCCAGCAGCTCAAACGTGGACAGCACAGATACGCAGTATTTT
d_gene: .; j_gene: TRBJ2-3; abundance: .; v_gene: TRBV2; CDR3aa: CASSEDPRGLGSGTYTDTQYF; CDR3nt: TGTGCCAGCAGTGAGGATCCCAGGGGCCTTGGAAGCGGGACCTACACAGATACGCAGTATTTT
d_gene: TRBD1; j_gene: TRBJ2-7; abundance: many; v_gene: TRBV5-4; CDR3aa: CASSSTGGYEQYF; CDR3nt: TGTGCCAGCAGCTCCACAGGGGGCTACGAGCAGTACTTC
d_gene: .; j_gene: TRBJ1-3; abundance: many; v_gene: TRBV27; CDR3aa: CASSLPSRDGSSGNTIYF; CDR3nt: TGTGCCAGCAGTTTACCCTCACGGGACGGAAGCTCTGGAAACACCATATATTTT
d_gene: TRBD2; j_gene: TRBJ2-4; abundance: .; v_gene: TRBV10-3; CDR3aa: CAISEGSGGEYF; CDR3nt: TGTGCCATCAGTGAGGGGTCGGGAGGAGAGTACTTC
d_gene: .; j_gene: TRBJ2-3; abundance: .; v_gene: TRBV6-1; CDR3aa: CASSEASTTDTQYF; CDR3nt: TGTGCCAGCAGTGAAGCGTCTACCACAGATACGCAGTATTTT
d_gene: TRBD1; j_gene: TRBJ1-5; abundance: once; v_gene: TRBV6-6; CDR3aa: CAISADRANEPQHF; CDR3nt: TGTGCCATCAGTGCCGACAGGGCTAATGAGCCCCAGCATTTT
d_gene: .; j_gene: TRBJ2-2; abundance: .; v_gene: TRBV2; CDR3aa: CASSRSSPRAGELFF; CDR3nt: TGTGCCAGCAGCCGTTCTTCCCCTAGGGCCGGGGAGCTGTTTTTT
d_gene: TRBD2; j_gene: TRBJ2-3; abundance: once; v_gene: TRBV30; CDR3aa: CAWVASGRAMDTQYF; CDR3nt: TGTGCCTGGGTTGCTAGCGGGAGGGCCATGGATACGCAGTATTTT
d_gene: TRBD2; j_gene: TRBJ2-1; abundance: .; v_gene: TRBV12-3/TRBV12-4; CDR3aa: CASSRTSGSANEEFF; CDR3nt: TGTGCCAGCAGTCGTACTAGCGGGAGTGCCAATGAGGAGTTCTTC
d_gene: TRBD1; j_gene: TRBJ2-7; abundance: few; v_gene: TRBV6-1; CDR3aa: CAIGTTGIGYEQYF; CDR3nt: TGTGCCATCGGGACGACAGGGATAGGCTACGAGCAGTACTTC
d_gene: .; j_gene: TRBJ1-2; abundance: .; v_gene: TRBV3-1; CDR3aa: CASSQVQERGYTF; CDR3nt: TGTGCCAGCAGCCAAGTCCAAGAGAGGGGCTACACCTTC
d_gene: .; j_gene: TRBJ2-1; abundance: many; v_gene: TRBV28; CDR3aa: CASSFQEGGDNEQFF; CDR3nt: TGTGCCAGCAGTTTCCAAGAGGGCGGGGACAATGAGCAGTTCTTC
d_gene: .; j_gene: TRBJ2-3; abundance: .; v_gene: TRBV19; CDR3aa: CASSRGTQKADTQYF; CDR3nt: TGTGCCAGTTCGAGGGGGACCCAGAAGGCAGATACGCAGTATTTT
d_gene: .; j_gene: TRBJ2-7; abundance: .; v_gene: TRBV28; CDR3aa: CASSFDWTAYHEQYF; CDR3nt: TGTGCCAGCAGTTTCGACTGGACAGCCTACCACGAGCAGTACTTC
d_gene: .; j_gene: TRBJ1-1; abundance: .; v_gene: TRBV12-3/TRBV12-4; CDR3aa: CASSFSARAFF; CDR3nt: TGTGCCAGCAGTTTTTCCGCTCGAGCTTTCTTT
d_gene: TRBD1; j_gene: TRBJ2-7; abundance: .; v_gene: TRBV29-1; CDR3aa: CRVEEGQGGDEQYF; CDR3nt: TGCAGAGTTGAAGAGGGACAGGGCGGAGACGAGCAGTACTTC
d_gene: .; j_gene: TRBJ2-1; abundance: .; v_gene: TRBV7-2; CDR3aa: CASSLPQGSYNEQFF; CDR3nt: TGTGCCAGCAGCTTACCCCAGGGGTCCTACAATGAGCAGTTCTTC
d_gene: .; j_gene: TRBJ2-2; abundance: few; v_gene: TRBV7-9; CDR3aa: CASSPGRGEAGELFF; CDR3nt: TGTGCCAGCAGCCCAGGCCGGGGTGAGGCCGGGGAGCTGTTTTTT
d_gene: .; j_gene: TRBJ2-7; abundance: many; v_gene: TRBV28; CDR3aa: CASSTGSGYEQYF; CDR3nt: TGTGCCAGCAGTACAGGGTCGGGCTACGAGCAGTACTTC
d_gene: .; j_gene: TRBJ2-1; abundance: .; v_gene: TRBV19; CDR3aa: CASAGGSSYNEQFF; CDR3nt: TGTGCCAGCGCAGGAGGCAGCTCCTACAATGAGCAGTTCTTC
d_gene: .; j_gene: TRBJ2-5; abundance: .; v_gene: TRBV12-3/TRBV12-4; CDR3aa: CASTSGSLKGTKYF; CDR3nt: TGTGCCAGCACCTCGGGATCTCTCAAAGGGACCAAGTACTTC
d_gene: TRBD1; j_gene: TRBJ1-3; abundance: many; v_gene: TRBV20-1; CDR3aa: CSANQGARSSGNTIYF; CDR3nt: TGCAGTGCTAACCAGGGGGCTCGCAGCTCTGGAAACACCATATATTTT
d_gene: TRBD2; j_gene: TRBJ2-2; abundance: .; v_gene: TRBV27; CDR3aa: CASSPLGSGRYHRELFF; CDR3nt: TGTGCCAGCAGCCCCCTCGGTAGCGGGAGGTACCACCGGGAGCTGTTTTTT
d_gene: .; j_gene: TRBJ2-1; abundance: many; v_gene: TRBV20-1; CDR3aa: CSARLRDNYNEQFF; CDR3nt: TGCAGTGCTAGATTGCGGGACAACTACAATGAGCAGTTCTTC
d_gene: TRBD2; j_gene: TRBJ2-5; abundance: .; v_gene: TRBV7-8; CDR3aa: CASSPFSAGGQTQYF; CDR3nt: TGTGCCAGCAGCCCGTTTAGTGCGGGAGGCCAGACCCAGTACTTC
d_gene: .; j_gene: TRBJ2-5; abundance: .; v_gene: TRBV3-1; CDR3aa: CASRPRHQETQYF; CDR3nt: TGTGCCAGCAGACCCCGACACCAAGAGACCCAGTACTTC
d_gene: .; j_gene: TRBJ1-5; abundance: once; v_gene: TRBV6-1; CDR3aa: CASSEKGAPGQHQHF; CDR3nt: TGTGCCAGCAGTGAGAAAGGGGCGCCGGGGCAGCACCAGCATTTT
d_gene: .; j_gene: TRBJ1-2; abundance: many; v_gene: TRBV20-1; CDR3aa: CSALQGIGEVGYGYTF; CDR3nt: TGCAGTGCTCTACAGGGTATCGGAGAGGTCGGGTATGGCTACACCTTC
d_gene: .; j_gene: TRBJ2-1; abundance: .; v_gene: TRBV20-1; CDR3aa: CSAGRGAGHEQFF; CDR3nt: TGCAGTGCGGGCCGGGGGGCGGGCCATGAGCAGTTCTTC
d_gene: .; j_gene: TRBJ2-5; abundance: .; v_gene: TRBV20-1; CDR3aa: CSARRLSGASETQYF; CDR3nt: TGCAGTGCTAGACGACTATCGGGAGCCAGTGAGACCCAGTACTTC
d_gene: .; j_gene: TRBJ2-7; abundance: .; v_gene: TRBV29-1; CDR3aa: CSCRGASYEQYF; CDR3nt: TGCAGCTGTCGGGGGGCTTCCTACGAGCAGTACTTC
d_gene: .; j_gene: TRBJ2-6; abundance: .; v_gene: TRBV6-1; CDR3aa: CARRKGTGANVLTF; CDR3nt: TGTGCCAGACGCAAGGGGACTGGAGCCAACGTCCTGACTTTC
d_gene: TRBD2; j_gene: TRBJ2-7; abundance: many; v_gene: TRBV28; CDR3aa: CASSFHLAGLTYEQYF; CDR3nt: TGTGCCAGCAGTTTCCATTTAGCGGGGTTAACCTACGAGCAGTACTTC
d_gene: .; j_gene: TRBJ2-5; abundance: many; v_gene: TRBV27; CDR3aa: CASRDRVQETQYF; CDR3nt: TGTGCCAGCAGAGACCGAGTTCAAGAGACCCAGTACTTC
d_gene: .; j_gene: TRBJ2-7; abundance: many; v_gene: TRBV15; CDR3aa: CATSREASSSYEQYF; CDR3nt: TGTGCCACCAGCAGAGAGGCTAGCTCCTCCTACGAGCAGTACTTC
d_gene: .; j_gene: TRBJ2-3; abundance: many; v_gene: TRBV7-2; CDR3aa: CASSLASSTDTQYF; CDR3nt: TGTGCCAGCAGCTTAGCCTCTAGCACAGATACGCAGTATTTT
d_gene: TRBD1; j_gene: TRBJ1-5; abundance: .; v_gene: TRBV24-1; CDR3aa: CATSDLKGTVPTYLHQPQHF; CDR3nt: TGTGCCACCAGTGATTTGAAAGGGACAGTGCCGACTTATCTCCATCAGCCCCAGCATTTT
d_gene: TRBD2; j_gene: TRBJ2-3; abundance: few; v_gene: TRBV2; CDR3aa: CASSPGLAGGPTDTQYF; CDR3nt: TGTGCCAGCAGTCCGGGACTAGCGGGGGGCCCCACAGATACGCAGTATTTT
d_gene: .; j_gene: TRBJ2-3; abundance: .; v_gene: TRBV12-3/TRBV12-4; CDR3aa: CASSLNSPGDTQYF; CDR3nt: TGTGCCAGCAGTTTAAACAGCCCCGGAGATACGCAGTATTTT